This T cell receptor beta chain was sequenced during a study of blood T cell repertoires in COVID-19. Background on the study: Samples came from the United States, Italy and Spain, spanning acute and convalescent COVID-19. The cDNA or gDNA used as material had been derived from T cells, B-cell-depleted T cells, or PBMCs.

In the original workflow: Researchers report that nucleated cell counts were estimated from reference gene primer amplification. Sequencing used immunoSEQ multiplex PCR; TCRdb keeps in-frame clones, though not all of them. Clone size and V and J calls were adopted from that table, with D and trimming inferred from the DNA. The sample yields approximately 300,000 clones, about 82% seen once. This CDR3 contains 15 residues. V lost 3 bases to trimming and J lost 8 bases; unmatched junction nucleotides: 12. Germline assignment: CDR1 DFQATT and CDR2 SNEGSKA (reference sequence). The sequenced sample consisted of peripheral blood. The rearrangement links TRBV20-1 to TRBJ2-1; 8 bases are shared with TRBD2. The TCR was taken from a woman aged 45-60 years with active or convalescent COVID-19. CDR3 in amino acids: CSASIFGTSGDEQFF. CDR3 DNA: TGCAGTGCTAGTATTTTCGGGACTAGTGGGGATGAGCAGTTCTTC.